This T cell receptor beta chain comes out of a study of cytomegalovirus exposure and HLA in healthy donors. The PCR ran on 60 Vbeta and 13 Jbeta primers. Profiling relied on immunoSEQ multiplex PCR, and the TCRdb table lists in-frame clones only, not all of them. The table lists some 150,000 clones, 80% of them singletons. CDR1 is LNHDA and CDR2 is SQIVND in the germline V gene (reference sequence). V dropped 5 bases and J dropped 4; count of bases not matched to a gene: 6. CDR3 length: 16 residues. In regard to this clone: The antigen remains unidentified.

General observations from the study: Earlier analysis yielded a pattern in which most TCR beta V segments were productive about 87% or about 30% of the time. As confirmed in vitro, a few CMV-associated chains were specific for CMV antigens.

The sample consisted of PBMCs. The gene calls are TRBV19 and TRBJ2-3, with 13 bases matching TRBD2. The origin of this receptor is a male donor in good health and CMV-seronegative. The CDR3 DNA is TGTGCCAGTAGTCCGAAACTAGCGGGGGGGCCAGATACGCAGTATTTT. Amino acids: CASSPKLAGGPDTQYF.